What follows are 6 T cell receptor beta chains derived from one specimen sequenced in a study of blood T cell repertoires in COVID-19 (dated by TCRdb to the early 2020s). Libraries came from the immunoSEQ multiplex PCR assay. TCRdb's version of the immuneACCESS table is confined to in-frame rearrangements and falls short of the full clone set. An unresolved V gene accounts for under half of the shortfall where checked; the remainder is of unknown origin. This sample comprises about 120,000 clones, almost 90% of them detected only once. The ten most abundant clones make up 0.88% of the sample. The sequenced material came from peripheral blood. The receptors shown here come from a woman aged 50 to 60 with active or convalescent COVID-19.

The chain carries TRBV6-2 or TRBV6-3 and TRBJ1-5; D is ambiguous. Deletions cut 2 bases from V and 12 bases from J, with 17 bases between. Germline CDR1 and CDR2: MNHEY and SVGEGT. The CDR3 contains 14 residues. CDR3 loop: CASSYEYVLGVQHF. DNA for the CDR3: TGTGCCAGCAGTTACGAGTACGTCTTGGGAGTCCAGCATTTT.

CDR3 sequence: CSASAGLTHGKTYEQYF. The CDR3 bases are TGCAGTGCTAGTGCGGGGTTAACCCATGGGAAGACCTACGAGCAGTACTTC. The chain recombines TRBV20-1 with TRBJ2-7; D perhaps matches TRBD2 (6 bases). Germline values: CDR1 DFQATT, CDR2 SNEGSKA (reference sequence). Trimming took 3 bases from V and 2 from J, leaving 23 bases between them. This CDR3 is built from 17 residues.

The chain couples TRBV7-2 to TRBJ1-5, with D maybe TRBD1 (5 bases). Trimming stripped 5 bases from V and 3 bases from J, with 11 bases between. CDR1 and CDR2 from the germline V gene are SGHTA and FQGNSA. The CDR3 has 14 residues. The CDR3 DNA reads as TGTGCCAGCAGCGCGGACATATTCAATCAGCCCCAGCATTTT. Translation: CASSADIFNQPQHF.

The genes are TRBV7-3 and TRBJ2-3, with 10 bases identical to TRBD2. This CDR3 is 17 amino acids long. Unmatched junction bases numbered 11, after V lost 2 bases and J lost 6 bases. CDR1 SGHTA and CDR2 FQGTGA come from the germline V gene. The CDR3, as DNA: TGTGCCAGCAGCTTAGGTCACAGCGGGAGGGCCCGGGATACGCAGTATTTT. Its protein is CASSLGHSGRARDTQYF.

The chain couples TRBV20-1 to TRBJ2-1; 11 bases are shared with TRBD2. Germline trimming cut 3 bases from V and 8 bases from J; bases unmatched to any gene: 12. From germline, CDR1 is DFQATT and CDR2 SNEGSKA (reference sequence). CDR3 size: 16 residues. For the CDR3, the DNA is TGCAGTGCTAGTTGGGCTAGCGGGGGGTCTGTGGATGAGCAGTTCTTC. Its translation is CSASWASGGSVDEQFF.

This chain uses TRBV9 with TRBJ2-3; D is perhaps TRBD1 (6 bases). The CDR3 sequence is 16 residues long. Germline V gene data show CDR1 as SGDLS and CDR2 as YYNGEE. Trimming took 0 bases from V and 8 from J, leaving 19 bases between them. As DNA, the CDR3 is TGTGCCAGCAGCGTAGAGGGGGACCGTGCTTGGGGTACGCAGTATTTT. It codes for CASSVEGDRAWGTQYF.